These 25 T cell receptor beta chains share one sample of origin, sequenced in a study of cytomegalovirus exposure and HLA in healthy donors. In the PCR, 60 Vbeta and 13 Jbeta primers were used. Clones were read by immunoSEQ multiplex PCR, and TCRdb kept only the in-frame ones, dropping some. The sample includes about 160,000 clones, approximately 79% seen only once; the top ten take over 6%. Sequencing was carried out using PBMCs. All receptors come from a man aged 35 to 55 in good health and CMV-seropositive.

The chain carries TRBV7-3 and TRBJ2-5, with 8 bases that match TRBD2. Trimming at V came to 2 bases and at J to 4 bases, leaving 9 bases not matched to a gene. CDR1 is SGHTA and CDR2 is FQGTGA in the germline V gene. The CDR3 extends over 16 amino acids. The CDR3 nucleotides are TGTGCCAGCAGCTTAGCCCCGAATAGCGGGGTAGAGACCCAGTACTTC. It codes for CASSLAPNSGVETQYF.

Of note for this clone: The junction departs from the called germline gene at one end, perhaps through a read error. V and J are TRBV7-9 and TRBJ1-1; 8 nucleotides align to TRBD1. The germline gives CDR1 SEHNR, CDR2 FQNEAQ (reference sequence). The CDR3 has 15 amino acids. The CDR3 protein is CSSSLASRDRTEAFF. The DNA of the CDR3 is TGTTCCAGCAGCTTAGCATCCCGGGACAGGACTGAAGCTTTCTTT.

The CDR3 region has the DNA TGTGCCAGCAGCCCTTATGGGGGCGAAAACACCATATATTTT. This encodes CASSPYGGENTIYF. The gene calls are TRBV7-9 and TRBJ1-3; D is possibly TRBD1 (6 bases). The V gene lost 5 bases and the J gene lost 6 bases, with 14 bases spanning the gap. This CDR3 spans 14 amino acids. From germline, CDR1 is SEHNR and CDR2 FQNEAQ (reference sequence).

The count of this clone is one. The chain couples TRBV15 to TRBJ2-3; 10 nucleotides align to TRBD2. CDR1 is LNHNV and CDR2 is YYDKDF in the germline V gene (reference sequence). The CDR3 is 18 residues long. V was clipped by 1 base and J by 0 bases; unmatched bases: 7. The CDR3 protein is CATSRGMRLAGSTDTQYF. Here the CDR3 DNA reads TGTGCCACCAGCAGAGGGATGAGACTAGCGGGCAGCACAGATACGCAGTATTTT.

The V call is TRBV6-5, the J call TRBJ1-5; D is possibly TRBD1 (5 bases). Trimming took 4 bases from V and 2 from J, leaving 12 bases between them. Germline CDR1 MNHEY, CDR2 SVGAGI. The CDR3 has 15 amino acids. This chain's CDR3 is CASSSQGFGNQPQHF. Written as DNA, the CDR3 is TGTGCCAGCAGTTCCCAGGGTTTCGGCAATCAGCCCCAGCATTTT.

The table lists this clone with a count of one. V and J are TRBV7-3 and TRBJ2-3; TRBD1 aligns across 7 bases. The CDR3 loop spans 16 amino acids. CDR1 is SGHTA and CDR2 is FQGTGA in the germline V gene. The J segment lost 0 bases and the V segment lost 2 bases, leaving 5 bases of the junction unmatched. The CDR3 here is CASSLSRTGSTDTQYF. CDR3 nucleotides: TGTGCCAGCAGCTTATCTCGGACAGGTAGCACAGATACGCAGTATTTT.

The chain combines TRBV29-1 with TRBJ2-2, with D perhaps matching TRBD1 (5 bases). Trimming pared 7 bases from V and 7 bases from J, leaving 16 bases between. This CDR3 comprises 13 residues. In germline, CDR1 is SQVTM, CDR2 ANQGSEA. Here the CDR3 reads CSASTGPGGELFF. The DNA for the CDR3 is TGCAGCGCTTCTACAGGTCCGGGCGGGGAGCTGTTTTTT.

The rearrangement uses TRBV27 and TRBJ1-3; TRBD1 aligns across 11 bases. CDR1 MNHEY and CDR2 SMNVEV come from the germline V gene (reference sequence). The J segment lost 2 bases and the V segment lost 4 bases, leaving 4 bases of the junction unmatched. This CDR3 has 16 residues. CDR3 protein: CASSSRTGGTGNTIYF. DNA of the CDR3: TGTGCCAGCAGTTCAAGGACAGGGGGCACTGGAAACACCATATATTTT.

The rearrangement links TRBV7-2 to TRBJ2-7; no definite D call. The CDR3 has 14 amino acids. Trimming left V 3 bases short and J 4 bases short, with 13 bases between. Germline CDR1 is SGHTA and CDR2 is FQGNSA. CDR3 DNA: TGTGCCAGCAGCTTTAGTCAGGCCGGTTACGAGCAGTACTTC. It yields the protein CASSFSQAGYEQYF.

Worth noting for this clone: At one end, the junction sequence differs from germline, possibly due to a read error. The rearrangement links TRBV2 to TRBJ1-2; D is perhaps TRBD1 (5 bases). Per germline, CDR1 SNHLY and CDR2 FYNNEI. The CDR3 is 14 residues long. The DNA of the CDR3 is TGTGCCAGCAGTGAAGGGGCCCAGGGCCCGGACCGGCGCTTC. This translates into CASSEGAQGPDRRF. Supplemented by reference TRBV2 and TRBJ1-2, the full variable domain reads EPEVTQTPSHQVTQMGQEVILRCVPISNHLYFYWYRQILGQKVEFLVSFYNNEISEKSEIFDDQFSVERPDGSNFTLKIRSTKLEDSAMYFCASSEGAQGPDRRFGSGTRLTVV.

CDR3 region: CASSNTGATYEQYF. In DNA form, the CDR3 reads TGTGCCAGCAGCAACACAGGGGCCACCTACGAGCAGTACTTC. This chain uses TRBV7-9 with TRBJ2-7; 7 bases agree with TRBD1. Per germline, CDR1 SEHNR and CDR2 FQNEAQ (reference sequence). The CDR3 length is 14 residues. V gave up 5 bases and J gave up 2 bases; unmatched junction bases: 6.

This CDR3 reads CASSPQPTGGSEQYF. CDR3 DNA: TGTGCCAGCTCACCACAACCGACAGGGGGCTCCGAGCAGTACTTC. V usage is TRBV18 and J usage is TRBJ2-7, with TRBD1 matching over 10 bases. V gave up 1 base and J gave up 6 bases; unmatched junction bases: 6. The CDR3 extends over 15 amino acids. CDR1 is KGHSH and CDR2 is LQKENI in the germline V gene.

The rearrangement links TRBV5-1 to TRBJ2-7, with a tentative D call TRBD1 (6 bases). CDR3 size: 13 residues. Trimming stripped 4 bases from V and 8 bases from J, with 16 bases between. Germline values: CDR1 SGHRS, CDR2 YFSETQ. The CDR3 DNA sequence: TGCGCCAGCAGCCCGACCGCACAGGGAAAGCAGTACTTC. Translating it yields CASSPTAQGKQYF.

This chain joins TRBV30 and TRBJ1-6, with a weak D call TRBD1 (5 bases). This CDR3 has 14 residues. Per germline, CDR1 GTSNPN and CDR2 SVGIG (reference sequence). Trimming cost V 3 bases and J 9 bases, with 15 bases left between them. The DNA of the CDR3 is TGTGCCTGGAGAGTAACAGGAGATGGTTCACCCCTCCACTTT. Protein: CAWRVTGDGSPLHF.

The chain employs TRBV19 and TRBJ1-2; D unresolved. The CDR3 is 14 residues long. Per the germline V gene, CDR1 is LNHDA and CDR2 is SQIVND (reference sequence). The V end was cut by 1 base, the J end by 1 base, with 7 bases between. This chain's CDR3 is CASSIAPLNYGYTF. The DNA for the CDR3 is TGTGCCAGTAGTATAGCTCCTCTTAACTATGGCTACACCTTC.

This clone was counted once. CDR3 sequence: CASSKVRGGHTGELFF. CDR3 DNA: TGTGCCAGCAGCAAAGTTAGGGGGGGACACACCGGGGAGCTGTTTTTT. The chain employs TRBV21-1 and TRBJ2-2; the table's D call of TRBD2 was not tested on the DNA. TRBV21-1 is given as a pseudogene. The CDR3 has 16 amino acids.

The CDR3 DNA sequence: TGTGCCAGCAGGGCCCAGACAGGGGTTTCACCCCTCCACTTT. Its translation is CASRAQTGVSPLHF. The V call is TRBV6-5, the J call TRBJ1-6; TRBD1 matches at 8 bases. The junction had 7 bases not matched to a gene; V was cut back by 6 bases and J by 9 bases. This CDR3 contains 14 residues. Germline V gene data show CDR1 as MNHEY and CDR2 as SVGAGI.

The chain joins TRBV7-2 to TRBJ1-5; unclear D gene. The CDR3 extends over 14 amino acids. Trimming left V 3 bases short and J 5 bases short, with 11 bases between. CDR1 SGHTA and CDR2 FQGNSA come from the germline V gene. CDR3 sequence: CASSFWGAHQPQHF. As DNA, the CDR3 is TGTGCCAGCAGCTTTTGGGGAGCGCATCAGCCCCAGCATTTT.

This chain connects TRBV7-6 to TRBJ2-5, with D maybe TRBD1 (5 bases). CDR3 size: 14 residues. CDR1 is SGHVS, CDR2 FNYEAQ, per germline. Trimming left V 3 bases short and J 2 bases short, with 10 bases between. In DNA, the CDR3 is TGTGCCAGCAGCTTTTTAACAGGTCAAGAGACCCAGTACTTC. Protein product: CASSFLTGQETQYF.

The chain carries TRBV9 and TRBJ1-1; D gene ambiguous. Germline CDR1 is SGDLS and CDR2 is YYNGEE. Trimming stripped 0 bases from V and 2 bases from J, with 8 bases between. The CDR3 is 14 amino acids. CDR3 DNA sequence: TGTGCCAGCAGCGTAGATTTGGCTAACACTGAAGCTTTCTTT. It specifies CASSVDLANTEAFF. The full variable domain, with the rest looked up from reference TRBV9 and TRBJ1-1, is DSGVTQTPKHLITATGQRVTLRCSPRSGDLSVYWYQQSLDQGLQFLIQYYNGEERAKGNILERFSAQQFPDLHSELNLSSLELGDSALYFCASSVDLANTEAFFGQGTRLTVV.

This chain links TRBV19 with TRBJ1-1, with D possibly being TRBD1 (5 bases). CDR3 length: 14 amino acids. V gave up 1 base and J gave up 0 bases, with 6 bases separating them. Germline lookup yields CDR1 LNHDA and CDR2 SQIVND (reference sequence). In DNA, the CDR3 is TGTGCCAGTAGTATAGTAGGGGTGAACACTGAAGCTTTCTTT. This codes for CASSIVGVNTEAFF.

V and J are TRBV18 and TRBJ1-1, with D maybe TRBD1 (5 bases). The CDR3 consists of 12 residues. Germline V gives CDR1 KGHSH, CDR2 LQKENI. The ends were cut back, 3 bases at V and 7 bases at J, with 9 bases in the middle. CDR3 in DNA: TGTGCCAGCTCACCTTCAACAGGTGAAGCTTTCTTT. This codes for CASSPSTGEAFF.

The J gene is TRBJ2-1, the V gene TRBV7-9; 11 nucleotides align to TRBD1. This CDR3 has 15 amino acids. CDR1 is SEHNR and CDR2 is FQNEAQ in the germline V gene (reference sequence). Losses at the gene ends were 5 bases for V and 7 bases for J; bases not matched to a gene: 7. This CDR3 is CASSPGTGGRNEQFF. The CDR3 DNA reads TGTGCCAGCAGCCCGGGGACAGGGGGTCGGAATGAGCAGTTCTTC.

J is TRBJ2-6 and V is TRBV5-1, with 9 bases fitting TRBD1. Losses at the gene ends were 2 bases for V and 1 base for J; bases not matched to a gene: 10. The germline gives CDR1 SGHRS, CDR2 YFSETQ. The CDR3 contains 19 residues. This chain's CDR3 is CASSLYTGTGTSGANVLTF. As DNA, the CDR3 is TGCGCCAGCAGCTTATATACCGGGACAGGGACTTCTGGGGCCAACGTCCTGACTTTC.

The chain uses TRBV5-4 and TRBJ1-3; TRBD1 aligns across 7 bases. The CDR3 covers 16 residues. CDR1 and CDR2 (germline): SGHNT, YYREEE (reference sequence). J lost 4 bases, V lost 3 bases, and 10 bases had no gene match. The CDR3 bases are TGTGCCAGCAGCTCAGATGACAGGGCCTCCGGAAACACCATATATTTT. This codes for CASSSDDRASGNTIYF.